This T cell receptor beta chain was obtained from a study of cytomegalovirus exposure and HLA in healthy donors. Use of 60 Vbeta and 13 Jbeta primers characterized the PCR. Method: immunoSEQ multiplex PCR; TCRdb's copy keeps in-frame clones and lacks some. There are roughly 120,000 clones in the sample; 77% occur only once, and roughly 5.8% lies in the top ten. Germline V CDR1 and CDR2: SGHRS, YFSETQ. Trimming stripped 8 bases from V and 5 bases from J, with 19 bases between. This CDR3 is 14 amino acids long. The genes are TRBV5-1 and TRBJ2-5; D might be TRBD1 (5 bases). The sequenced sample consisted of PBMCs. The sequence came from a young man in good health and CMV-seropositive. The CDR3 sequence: CASSDRRQRETQYF. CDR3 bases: TGCGCCAGTTCCGACAGAAGGCAGAGGGAGACCCAGTACTTC.